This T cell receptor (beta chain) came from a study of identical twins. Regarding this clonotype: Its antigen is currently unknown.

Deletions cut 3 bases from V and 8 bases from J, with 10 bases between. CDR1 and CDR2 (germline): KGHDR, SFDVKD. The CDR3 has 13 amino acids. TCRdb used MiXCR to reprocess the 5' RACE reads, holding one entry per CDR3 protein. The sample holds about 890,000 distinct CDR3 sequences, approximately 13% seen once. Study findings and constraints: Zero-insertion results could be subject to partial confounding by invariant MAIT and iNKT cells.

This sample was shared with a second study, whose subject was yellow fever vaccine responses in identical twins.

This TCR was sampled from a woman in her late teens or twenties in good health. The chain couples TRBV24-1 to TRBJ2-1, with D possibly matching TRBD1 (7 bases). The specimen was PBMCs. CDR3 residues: CATSDAGTDEQFF. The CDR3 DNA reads TGTGCCACCAGTGATGCGGGGACAGATGAGCAGTTCTTC.